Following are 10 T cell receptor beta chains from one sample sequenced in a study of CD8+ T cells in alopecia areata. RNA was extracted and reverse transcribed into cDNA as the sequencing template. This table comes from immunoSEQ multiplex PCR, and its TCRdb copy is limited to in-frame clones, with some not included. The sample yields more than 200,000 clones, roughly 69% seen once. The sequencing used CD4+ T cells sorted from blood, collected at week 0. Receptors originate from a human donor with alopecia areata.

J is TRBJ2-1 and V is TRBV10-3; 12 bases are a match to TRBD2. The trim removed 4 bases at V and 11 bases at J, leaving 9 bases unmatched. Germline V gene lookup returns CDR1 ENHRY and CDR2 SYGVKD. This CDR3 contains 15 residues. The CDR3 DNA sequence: TGTGCCATCAGTGGGGCGCGGACTAGCGGGGTACAGCAGTTCTTC. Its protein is CAISGARTSGVQQFF.

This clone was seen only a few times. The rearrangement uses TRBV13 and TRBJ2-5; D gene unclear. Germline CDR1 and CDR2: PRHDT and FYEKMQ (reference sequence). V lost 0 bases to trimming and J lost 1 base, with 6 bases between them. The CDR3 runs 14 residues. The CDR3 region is CASSLGTLQETQYF. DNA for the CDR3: TGTGCCAGCAGCTTAGGGACACTCCAAGAGACCCAGTACTTC.

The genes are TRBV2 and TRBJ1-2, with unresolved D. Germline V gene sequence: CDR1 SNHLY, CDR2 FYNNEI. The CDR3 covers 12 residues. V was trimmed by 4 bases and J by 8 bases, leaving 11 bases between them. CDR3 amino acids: CASSGGQQGYTF. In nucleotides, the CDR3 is TGTGCCAGCAGTGGGGGTCAGCAGGGCTACACCTTC. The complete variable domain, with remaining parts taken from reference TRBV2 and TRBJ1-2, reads EPEVTQTPSHQVTQMGQEVILRCVPISNHLYFYWYRQILGQKVEFLVSFYNNEISEKSEIFDDQFSVERPDGSNFTLKIRSTKLEDSAMYFCASSGGQQGYTFGSGTRLTVV.

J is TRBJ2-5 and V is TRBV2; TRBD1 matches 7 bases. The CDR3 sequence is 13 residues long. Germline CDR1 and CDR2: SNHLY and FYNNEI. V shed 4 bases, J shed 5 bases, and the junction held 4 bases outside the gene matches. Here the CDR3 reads CASSVNRGETQYF. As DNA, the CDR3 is TGTGCCAGCAGTGTCAACAGGGGCGAGACCCAGTACTTC.

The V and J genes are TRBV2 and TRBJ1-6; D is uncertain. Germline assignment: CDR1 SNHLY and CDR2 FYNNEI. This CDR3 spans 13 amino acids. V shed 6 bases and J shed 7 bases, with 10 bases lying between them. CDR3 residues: CASRGDGNSPLHF. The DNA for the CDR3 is TGTGCCAGCAGGGGAGACGGGAATTCACCCCTCCACTTT.

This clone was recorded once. CDR3 region: CASSLLTDPYEQYF. CDR3 bases: TGTGCCAGCAGCTTACTGACAGACCCCTACGAGCAGTACTTC. The chain couples TRBV7-2 to TRBJ2-7, with TRBD1 as a possible D gene (5 bases). The germline V gene has CDR1 SGHTA and CDR2 FQGNSA. The CDR3 extends over 14 amino acids. Trimming removed 2 bases from V and 2 bases from J, with 10 bases in between.

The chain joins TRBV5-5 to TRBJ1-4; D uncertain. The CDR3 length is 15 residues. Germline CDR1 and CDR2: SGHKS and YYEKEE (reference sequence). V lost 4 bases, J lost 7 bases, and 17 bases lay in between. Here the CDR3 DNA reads TGTGCCAGCAGCCTGTGGTGGGAGGCGAGTGAAAAACTGTTTTTT. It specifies CASSLWWEASEKLFF.

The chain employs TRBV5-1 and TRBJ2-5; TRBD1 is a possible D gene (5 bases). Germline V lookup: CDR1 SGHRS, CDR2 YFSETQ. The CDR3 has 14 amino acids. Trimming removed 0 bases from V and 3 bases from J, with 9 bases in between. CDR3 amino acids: CASSLEAREETQYF. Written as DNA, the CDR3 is TGCGCCAGCAGCTTGGAGGCCAGGGAAGAGACCCAGTACTTC.

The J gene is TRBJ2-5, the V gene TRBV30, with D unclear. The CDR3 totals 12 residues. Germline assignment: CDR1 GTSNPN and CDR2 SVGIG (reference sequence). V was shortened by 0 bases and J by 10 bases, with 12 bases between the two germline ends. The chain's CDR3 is CAWSVQSRSQYF. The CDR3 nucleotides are TGTGCCTGGAGTGTACAATCCCGGAGCCAGTACTTC.

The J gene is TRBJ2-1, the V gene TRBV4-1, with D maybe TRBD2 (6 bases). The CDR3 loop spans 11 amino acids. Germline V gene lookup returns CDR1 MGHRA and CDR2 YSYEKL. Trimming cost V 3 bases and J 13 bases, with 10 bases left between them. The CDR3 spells CASSHRDFQFF. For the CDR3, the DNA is TGCGCCAGCAGCCATCGGGACTTTCAGTTCTTC.